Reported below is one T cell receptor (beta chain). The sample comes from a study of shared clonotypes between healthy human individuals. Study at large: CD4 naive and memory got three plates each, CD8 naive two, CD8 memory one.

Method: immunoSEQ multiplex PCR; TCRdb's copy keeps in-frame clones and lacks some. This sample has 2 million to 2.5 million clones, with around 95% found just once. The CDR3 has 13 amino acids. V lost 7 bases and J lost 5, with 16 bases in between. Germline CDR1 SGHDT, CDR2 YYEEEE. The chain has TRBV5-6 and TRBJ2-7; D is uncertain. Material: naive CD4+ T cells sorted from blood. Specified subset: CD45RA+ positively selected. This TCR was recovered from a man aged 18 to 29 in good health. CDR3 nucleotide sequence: TGTGCCAGCCAGCATGTTTCAGTCCACGAGCAGTACTTC. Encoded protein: CASQHVSVHEQYF.